What follows are 27 T cell receptor beta chains derived from one specimen sequenced in a study of blood T cell repertoires in COVID-19. The repertoire was sequenced with immunoSEQ multiplex PCR; TCRdb's copy has only in-frame clones and lacks some. The sample records a few hundred thousand clones, approximately 85% being singletons. The sample was peripheral blood. The receptors were sampled from a man aged 40-49 years with acute or convalescent COVID-19.

J is TRBJ1-2 and V is TRBV10-3; tentative D call: TRBD1 (6 bases). Trimming shortened V by 6 bases and J by 3 bases, and 14 bases separated the two germline ends. Germline V gene lookup returns CDR1 ENHRY and CDR2 SYGVKD. CDR3 size: 14 residues. The CDR3 nucleotides read TGTGCCATCAGACTCCGGGACACCGACTATGGCTACACCTTC. Amino acids: CAIRLRDTDYGYTF.

This rearrangement joins TRBV5-4 to TRBJ1-2, with TRBD1 identical over 8 bases. This CDR3 has 13 amino acids. The germline V gene has CDR1 SGHNT and CDR2 YYREEE (reference sequence). Trimming cost V 0 bases and J 8 bases; bases outside gene matches: 3. CDR3 nucleotides: TGTGCCAGCAGCTTGGCACAGGGGGGCGGCTACACCTTC. Translated, it gives CASSLAQGGGYTF.

This clone was detected a few times. CDR3 residues: CASSYIGGSPLHF. The CDR3 region has the DNA TGTGCCAGCAGTTACATCGGAGGTTCACCCCTCCACTTT. The rearrangement links TRBV6-5 to TRBJ1-6; D not certain. The CDR3 totals 13 residues. Germline CDR1 MNHEY, CDR2 SVGAGI. V shed 2 bases and J shed 9 bases, with 8 bases lying between them.

The J gene is TRBJ1-1, the V gene TRBV5-1; no firm D call. V lost 0 bases to trimming and J lost 4 bases, with 16 bases between them. Per the germline V gene, CDR1 is SGHRS and CDR2 is YFSETQ. This CDR3 spans 16 amino acids. This chain's CDR3 is CASSLVEATPSTEAFF. The CDR3 DNA is TGCGCCAGCAGCTTGGTGGAAGCAACCCCTAGCACTGAAGCTTTCTTT. The entire variable domain, with the rest obtained from reference TRBV5-1 and TRBJ1-1, is as follows: KAGVTQTPRYLIKTRGQQVTLSCSPISGHRSVSWYQQTPGQGLQFLFEYFSETQRNKGNFPGRFSGRQFSNSRSEMNVSTLELGDSALYLCASSLVEATPSTEAFFGQGTRLTVV.

J is TRBJ1-5 and V is TRBV3-1 (or the pseudogene TRBV3-2); 8 bases agree with TRBD1. Germline CDR1 LGHDT, CDR2 YNNKEL (reference sequence). This CDR3 is built from 14 residues. V gave up 5 bases and J gave up 7 bases; unmatched junction bases: 7. This CDR3 is CASSYGQGRQPQHF. In DNA, the CDR3 is TGTGCCAGCAGCTATGGACAGGGCCGGCAGCCCCAGCATTTT.

The V gene is TRBV21-1, the J gene TRBJ1-1. TRBV21-1 is a recognized pseudogene. The CDR3 has 15 amino acids. The CDR3 DNA is TGTGCCAGCAGCACGAGTGCGGGTTTTAACACTGAAGCTTTCTTT. This gives the protein CASSTSAGFNTEAFF.

This clone was recorded once. The chain employs TRBV30 and TRBJ1-2, with 8 bases lining up with TRBD1. Germline values: CDR1 GTSNPN, CDR2 SVGIG (reference sequence). The length of the CDR3 is 14 residues. Trimming removed 4 bases from V and 4 bases from J; junction bases left unmatched: 8. The CDR3: CAWTLSTGVYGYTF. In nucleotides, the CDR3 is TGTGCCTGGACATTGTCGACAGGGGTCTATGGCTACACCTTC.

The chain combines TRBV7-2 with TRBJ2-7; 10 nucleotides agree with TRBD1. The ends lost 5 bases at V and 5 bases at J; junction bases unmatched: 9. The CDR3 is 15 residues long. CDR1 is SGHTA and CDR2 is FQGNSA in the germline V gene. The CDR3 DNA sequence: TGTGCCAGCAGCCGCGACAGGGGGCGGTGGAACGAGCAGTACTTC. It yields the protein CASSRDRGRWNEQYF.

About this clone itself: A junction boundary mismatches the germline segment, possibly from a read error. The gene calls are TRBV15 and TRBJ1-1, with D perhaps TRBD1 (6 bases). The CDR3 contains 16 residues. CDR1 is LNHNV and CDR2 is YYDKDF in the germline V gene (reference sequence). The CDR3 region is CATRRGQNPMNTEAFF. The DNA of the CDR3 is TGTGCCACCAGGAGAGGACAGAACCCCATGAACACTGAAGCTTTCTTT.

The chain combines TRBV5-1 with TRBJ1-6; D may be TRBD1 (6 bases). This CDR3 comprises 19 residues. The germline CDR1 and CDR2 sequences are SGHRS and YFSETQ. V was clipped by 0 bases and J by 0 bases, with 16 bases between them. CDR3 in amino acids: CASSLGREGVSSYNSPLHF. Here the CDR3 DNA reads TGCGCCAGCAGCTTGGGAAGGGAGGGGGTGAGCTCCTATAATTCACCCCTCCACTTT. The whole variable domain, filled in from reference TRBV5-1 and TRBJ1-6, reads KAGVTQTPRYLIKTRGQQVTLSCSPISGHRSVSWYQQTPGQGLQFLFEYFSETQRNKGNFPGRFSGRQFSNSRSEMNVSTLELGDSALYLCASSLGREGVSSYNSPLHFGNGTRLTVT.

The V and J genes are TRBV5-1 and TRBJ1-3, with D unresolved. Germline V gene lookup returns CDR1 SGHRS and CDR2 YFSETQ. This CDR3 is 16 amino acids long. Trimming cost V 1 base and J 2 bases, with 13 bases left between them. The CDR3 nucleotides are TGCGCCAGCAGCTTGTCTGGGCCTGGTACTGGAAACACCATATATTTT. This codes for CASSLSGPGTGNTIYF.

The gene calls are TRBV27 and TRBJ2-5; D unresolved. V lost 5 bases and J lost 0, with 7 bases in between. The CDR3 covers 13 residues. Germline V gives CDR1 MNHEY, CDR2 SMNVEV (reference sequence). DNA for the CDR3: TGTGCCAGCAGTCTAACGAACCAAGAGACCCAGTACTTC. It codes for CASSLTNQETQYF.

This chain links TRBV4-3 with TRBJ2-5; tentative D call: TRBD2 (7 bases). CDR3 size: 15 residues. The V and J ends lost 3 bases and 7 bases respectively, with 18 bases between them. Per germline, CDR1 LGHNA and CDR2 YSLEER. The CDR3 region is CASSHGGGGWGTQYF. The CDR3 coding sequence is TGCGCCAGCAGCCATGGGGGCGGGGGCTGGGGGACCCAGTACTTC.

V and J are TRBV18 and TRBJ2-1; D might be TRBD1 (6 bases). The CDR3 runs 16 residues. Trimming took off 0 bases at V and 4 bases at J, with 13 bases between the two ends. In germline, CDR1 is KGHSH, CDR2 LQKENI. The CDR3 DNA reads TGTGCCAGCTCACCACCGTCCAGGGGTTTATACAATGAGCAGTTCTTC. It encodes CASSPPSRGLYNEQFF.

The chain is built from TRBV6-6 and TRBJ1-2; possibly TRBD1 for D (5 bases). The germline V gene encodes CDR1 MNHNY and CDR2 SVGAGI (reference sequence). The CDR3 covers 14 residues. The ends were cut back, 0 bases at V and 4 bases at J, with 9 bases in the middle. CDR3 region: CASSYSQGGYGYTF. CDR3 bases: TGTGCCAGCAGTTACTCGCAGGGCGGCTATGGCTACACCTTC.

This chain joins TRBV2 and TRBJ2-7, with D uncertain. The CDR3 has 11 residues. CDR1 and CDR2 from the germline V gene are SNHLY and FYNNEI. Trimming removed 7 bases at V and 4 bases at J, with 8 bases between. Written as DNA, the CDR3 is TGTGCCAGCATGTACGGTTACGAGCAGTACTTC. Protein: CASMYGYEQYF.

The chain is built from TRBV6-2 or TRBV6-3 and TRBJ1-1; 8 positions match TRBD1. The CDR3 runs to 17 residues. Germline CDR1 reads MNHEY; CDR2 reads SVGEGT. V shed 5 bases and J 1 base; nucleotides not matched to a gene: 12. This CDR3 is CASSPRGATGENTEAFF. The CDR3 DNA reads TGTGCCAGCAGTCCCCGGGGGGCGACAGGGGAGAACACTGAAGCTTTCTTT.

The chain recombines TRBV11-3 with TRBJ2-5; D call uncertain. In germline, CDR1 is SGHNT, CDR2 YENEEA. Trimming left V 2 bases short and J 2 bases short, with 6 bases between. CDR3 size: 13 residues. The CDR3 DNA follows: TGTGCCAGCAGCTTATCTCGGCAAGAGACCCAGTACTTC. This gives the protein CASSLSRQETQYF.

The CDR3 sequence is CSVTGTRGEQFF. The CDR3 bases are TGCAGCGTTACCGGGACTCGTGGGGAGCAGTTCTTC. The chain has TRBV29-1 and TRBJ2-1; D possibly corresponds to TRBD2 (6 bases). The CDR3 loop spans 12 amino acids. CDR1 is SQVTM, CDR2 ANQGSEA, per germline. V lost 5 bases to trimming and J lost 10 bases, with 15 bases between them.

This clone appeared once. The chain uses TRBV5-4 and TRBJ2-5, with D hard to call. V lost 0 bases to trimming and J lost 4 bases, with 7 bases between them. This CDR3 region has 13 residues. Germline CDR1 and CDR2: SGHNT and YYREEE (reference sequence). CDR3 sequence (DNA): TGTGCCAGCAGCTTGGAGTCGGGAGAGACCCAGTACTTC. Translating gives CASSLESGETQYF.

V and J are TRBV7-2 and TRBJ1-6, with TRBD1 identical over 9 bases. CDR1 and CDR2 from the germline V gene are SGHTA and FQGNSA. With 6 bases clipped from V and 7 bases from J, the junction kept 7 bases outside the gene matches. The CDR3 extends over 15 amino acids. The CDR3 is CASSPRTGVNSPLHF. CDR3 nucleotide sequence: TGTGCCAGCAGTCCCCGGACAGGGGTAAATTCACCCCTCCACTTT.

This clone was seen a handful of times. The chain links TRBV10-1 to TRBJ2-2; maybe TRBD1 (6 bases). V gave up 3 bases and J gave up 4 bases, with 12 bases separating them. Germline lookup yields CDR1 WNHNN and CDR2 SYGVQD (reference sequence). This CDR3 has 15 amino acids. CDR3 bases: TGCGCCAGCAGTGATCCGGGACAAGGCACCGGGGAGCTGTTTTTT. This translates into CASSDPGQGTGELFF.

This rearrangement joins TRBV12-3 or TRBV12-4 to TRBJ1-2; D is unresolved. V was pared by 8 bases and J by 0 bases, with 7 bases between. The CDR3 consists of 12 residues. The CDR3 nucleotides read TGTGCCAGCGCAGAATCTAACTATGGCTACACCTTC. Protein product: CASAESNYGYTF.

V and J are TRBV6-2 or TRBV6-3 and TRBJ2-7; 8 bases fit TRBD1. There are 13 residues in the CDR3. J was trimmed by 5 bases and V by 2 bases; bases with no gene match: 2. The germline CDR1 and CDR2 sequences are MNHEY and SVGEGT. The chain's CDR3 is CASSYVRGHEQYF. The CDR3 DNA reads TGTGCCAGCAGTTACGTCAGGGGGCACGAGCAGTACTTC.

This sequence joins TRBV7-8 and TRBJ1-2; D is ambiguous. The CDR3 covers 18 residues. V was pared by 3 bases and J by 2 bases, with 22 bases between. Germline CDR1 reads SGHVS; CDR2 reads FQNEAQ. The CDR3 reads CASSFLLGRTGVNYGYTF. DNA for the CDR3: TGTGCCAGCAGCTTTTTATTGGGCCGTACCGGGGTGAACTATGGCTACACCTTC. Complete variable domain (other parts from reference TRBV7-8 and TRBJ1-2): GAGVSQSPRYKVAKRGQDVALRCDPISGHVSLFWYQQALGQGPEFLTYFQNEAQLDKSGLPSDRFFAERPEGSVSTLKIQRTQQEDSAVYLCASSFLLGRTGVNYGYTFGSGTRLTVV.

This CDR3 reads CASSLARGNTEAFF. CDR3 in DNA: TGTGCCAGCAGCCTGGCGCGGGGGAACACTGAAGCTTTCTTT. V usage is TRBV5-6 and J usage is TRBJ1-1; D unresolved. The germline CDR1 and CDR2 sequences are SGHDT and YYEEEE. Deletions cut 4 bases from V and 1 base from J, with 11 bases between. This CDR3 is 14 amino acids long.

The chain employs TRBV7-3 and TRBJ1-1; no clear D gene. Germline V gives CDR1 SGHTA, CDR2 FQGTGA. CDR3 size: 13 residues. V was clipped by 0 bases and J by 5 bases, with 7 bases between them. CDR3 loop: CASSLTADTEAFF. For the CDR3, the DNA is TGTGCCAGCAGCTTAACGGCGGATACTGAAGCTTTCTTT. The whole variable domain, remainder taken from reference TRBV7-3 and TRBJ1-1, is GAGVSQTPSNKVTEKGKYVELRCDPISGHTALYWYRQSLGQGPEFLIYFQGTGAADDSGLPNDRFFAVRPEGSVSTLKIQRTERGDSAVYLCASSLTADTEAFFGQGTRLTVV.